Sequencing of this T cell receptor beta chain was carried out in a study of cytomegalovirus exposure and HLA in healthy donors. The V gene's germline CDR1 is GTSNPN and CDR2 SVGIG (reference sequence). Trimming shortened V by 4 bases and J by 1 base, and 7 bases separated the two germline ends. This CDR3 is 12 amino acids long. The study, taken as a whole, reports: For most TCR beta V segments, an earlier analysis put the productive rate at about 87% or about 30% of the time. CMV antigen specificity was confirmed in vitro for three CMV-associated chains.

PCR primers comprised 60 Vbeta and 13 Jbeta primers. Sequencing was performed with immunoSEQ multiplex PCR; in TCRdb, only in-frame clones are kept and a portion is missing. The profile covers about 120,000 clones, with around 80% appearing a single time and more than 8% taken by the ten largest. As for this clone: Its antigen remains unidentified.

The chain recombines TRBV30 with TRBJ1-2; D is undetermined. The receptor was derived from a female donor in good health and CMV-seropositive. Material: PBMCs. CDR3 amino acids: CAWTELNYGYTF. The CDR3 nucleotides are TGTGCCTGGACGGAGCTTAACTATGGCTACACCTTC.